These 26 T cell receptor beta chains came from one sample sequenced in a study of shared clonotypes between healthy human individuals. Profiling relied on immunoSEQ multiplex PCR, and the TCRdb table lists in-frame clones only, not all of them. The sample includes around 1.9 million clones, around 93% of them seen just once. CD8 cells regarded as naive lacked CD45RO, were positively chosen for CCR7, and omitted terminally differentiated effector memory CD45RA+ cells. Specimen: naive CD8+ T cells from PBMCs. The receptors stem from a man aged 18 to 35 in good health. Some clones in this sample may be carry-over from other donors' samples.

The chain recombines TRBV28 with TRBJ1-1; D is possibly TRBD1 (5 bases). CDR1 MDHEN and CDR2 SYDVKM come from the germline V gene. Trimming left V 5 bases short and J 1 base short, with 14 bases between. The CDR3 is 15 amino acids. CDR3 sequence reads: CASSHPGTWNTEAFF. The CDR3 coding sequence is TGTGCCAGCAGTCACCCCGGGACGTGGAACACTGAAGCTTTCTTT.

This chain connects TRBV4-1 to TRBJ2-7; 8 positions agree with TRBD1. Germline trimming cut 2 bases from V and 5 bases from J; bases unmatched to any gene: 11. The CDR3 has 16 residues. Germline V gives CDR1 MGHRA, CDR2 YSYEKL. The CDR3, as DNA: TGCGCCAGCAGCCAAAGTTCCGACAGGGGTATCAACGAGCAGTACTTC. This sequence encodes CASSQSSDRGINEQYF.

This rearrangement joins TRBV11-2 to TRBJ2-5; D call uncertain. The CDR3 extends over 14 amino acids. V gave up 8 bases and J gave up 1 base, with 14 bases separating them. Germline loops: CDR1 SGHAT, CDR2 FQNNGV. CDR3 DNA: TGTGCCAGCCGAGGAGTGGGCGGCCAAGAGACCCAGTACTTC. Protein: CASRGVGGQETQYF.

This clone appeared once. The CDR3 coding sequence is TGCGCCAGCAATCGGGCTAGCGGGAGGTTTCCGTACGAGCAGTACTTC. It is translated as CASNRASGRFPYEQYF. This chain uses TRBV5-1 with TRBJ2-7; 11 bases are shared with TRBD2. The CDR3 covers 16 residues. Germline V gene lookup returns CDR1 SGHRS and CDR2 YFSETQ. J lost 4 bases, V lost 6 bases, and 12 bases had no gene match.

This chain connects TRBV7-6 to TRBJ2-3; D gene ambiguous. The CDR3 totals 13 residues. Per the germline V gene, CDR1 is SGHVS and CDR2 is FNYEAQ. Trimming shortened V by 5 bases and J by 5 bases, and 11 bases separated the two germline ends. The DNA for the CDR3 is TGTGCCAGCAGCCCACTCCCGGGAGATACGCAGTATTTT. Translation: CASSPLPGDTQYF. The entire variable domain, with the rest obtained from reference TRBV7-6 and TRBJ2-3, is as follows: GAGVSQSPRYKVTKRGQDVALRCDPISGHVSLYWYRQALGQGPEFLTYFNYEAQQDKSGLPNDRFSAERPEGSISTLTIQRTEQRDSAMYRCASSPLPGDTQYFGPGTRLTVL.

This chain connects TRBV19 to TRBJ1-5, with 7 bases that match TRBD1. The CDR3 sequence is 15 residues long. Germline loops: CDR1 LNHDA, CDR2 SQIVND (reference sequence). Germline trimming cut 8 bases from V and 8 bases from J; bases unmatched to any gene: 15. CDR3 in DNA: TGTGCCAGTCACGACCTCCGGGACAGTGGGGAGCCCCAGCATTTT. It encodes CASHDLRDSGEPQHF.

The chain combines TRBV5-1 with TRBJ2-1; D not certain. Germline lookup yields CDR1 SGHRS and CDR2 YFSETQ. Between the trimmed V and J ends, which lost 4 bases and 5 bases, there was a span of 10 bases. The CDR3 spans 13 residues. CDR3 in DNA: TGCGCCAGCAGCGGGCGGAGCCACAATGAGCAGTTCTTC. Protein product: CASSGRSHNEQFF.

This chain uses TRBV7-9 with TRBJ1-4, with D perhaps matching TRBD1 (5 bases). Germline CDR1 is SEHNR and CDR2 is FQNEAQ (reference sequence). There are 14 residues in the CDR3. V lost 4 bases to trimming and J lost 4 bases, with 10 bases between them. The CDR3, as DNA: TGTGCCAGCAGCTCGGGGGAACATAATGAAAAACTGTTTTTT. This codes for CASSSGEHNEKLFF.

The rearrangement uses TRBV28 and TRBJ2-3; no clear D. Germline loops: CDR1 MDHEN, CDR2 SYDVKM. This CDR3 spans 14 amino acids. V lost 10 bases and J lost 2, with 16 bases in between. CDR3 residues: CANRGGSFTDTQYF. In nucleotides, the CDR3 is TGTGCCAACAGAGGTGGGTCGTTCACAGATACGCAGTATTTT.

The rearrangement uses TRBV28 and TRBJ1-1, with 9 bases fitting TRBD1. The CDR3 is 16 amino acids. Germline-derived CDR1 and CDR2 are MDHEN and SYDVKM. J lost 4 bases, V lost 5 bases, and 11 bases had no gene match. This chain's CDR3 is CASSPITGGGGTEAFF. CDR3 coding DNA: TGTGCCAGCAGTCCAATTACAGGGGGCGGAGGCACTGAAGCTTTCTTT.

The chain combines TRBV7-6 with TRBJ2-7; unclear D gene. CDR1 is SGHVS and CDR2 is FNYEAQ in the germline V gene. The ends were cut back, 5 bases at V and 7 bases at J, with 15 bases in the middle. The CDR3 runs to 13 residues. CDR3 DNA sequence: TGTGCCAGCAGCCCGGTCCTTTCGGTAGAGCAGTACTTC. Protein product: CASSPVLSVEQYF.

V gene TRBV27 combines with J gene TRBJ1-5, with TRBD1 matching over 9 bases. The germline V gene encodes CDR1 MNHEY and CDR2 SMNVEV (reference sequence). This CDR3 has 16 residues. V shed 4 bases, J shed 1 base, and the junction held 5 bases outside the gene matches. The CDR3 region is CASSSTGGMSNQPQHF. As DNA, the CDR3 is TGTGCCAGCAGTTCTACAGGGGGCATGAGCAATCAGCCCCAGCATTTT.

The rearrangement joins TRBV27 to TRBJ2-5; D is perhaps TRBD2 (6 bases). The CDR3 is made up of 15 amino acids. Trimming took off 1 base at V and 4 bases at J, with 13 bases between the two ends. CDR1 MNHEY and CDR2 SMNVEV come from the germline V gene (reference sequence). DNA for the CDR3: TGTGCCAGCAGTTTATACGGGAGCGTAGGAGAGACCCAGTACTTC. Protein sequence: CASSLYGSVGETQYF.

This chain joins TRBV5-4 and TRBJ1-2, with TRBD1 identical over 8 bases. Germline trimming cut 4 bases from V and 3 bases from J; bases unmatched to any gene: 5. This CDR3 is built from 14 residues. Germline V gives CDR1 SGHNT, CDR2 YYREEE (reference sequence). The CDR3 loop is CASSLNRGYYGYTF. CDR3 sequence (DNA): TGTGCCAGCAGCCTAAACAGGGGGTACTATGGCTACACCTTC.

The chain joins TRBV25-1 to TRBJ2-1; 9 bases map to TRBD2. The CDR3 is 15 amino acids. From germline, CDR1 is MGHDK and CDR2 SYGVNS. The V segment lost 6 bases and the J segment 5 bases; nucleotides outside the gene matches: 8. The DNA of the CDR3 is TGTGCCAGCAGCTTCGGGGTAGCGGGGGACAATGAGCAGTTCTTC. This encodes CASSFGVAGDNEQFF.

The V gene is TRBV9, the J gene TRBJ2-2; unclear D gene. Germline loops: CDR1 SGDLS, CDR2 YYNGEE. The length of the CDR3 is 12 residues. V lost 4 bases and J lost 6, with 7 bases in between. In nucleotides, the CDR3 is TGTGCCAGCAGCCCTACCCCCGGGGAGCTGTTTTTT. It yields the protein CASSPTPGELFF.

Points on this clone: Other DNA sequences within the sample encode an identical CDR3. This sequence joins TRBV29-1 and TRBJ2-7; 7 positions agree with TRBD2. The CDR3 has 12 amino acids. In germline, CDR1 is SQVTM, CDR2 ANQGSEA. Trimming removed 1 base from V and 3 bases from J; junction bases left unmatched: 0. Here the CDR3 reads CSVEGEGYEQYF. The CDR3 nucleotides read TGCAGCGTTGAAGGGGAGGGCTACGAGCAGTACTTC.

This chain links TRBV2 with TRBJ2-7, with D possibly TRBD1 on 5 matching bases. Trimming stripped 4 bases from V and 0 bases from J, with 13 bases between. The CDR3 length is 15 residues. Germline CDR1 and CDR2: SNHLY and FYNNEI. The CDR3 reads CASSADTRSSYEQYF. Written as DNA, the CDR3 is TGTGCCAGCAGTGCGGACACAAGGAGCTCCTACGAGCAGTACTTC. Supplemented by reference TRBV2 and TRBJ2-7, the full variable domain reads EPEVTQTPSHQVTQMGQEVILRCVPISNHLYFYWYRQILGQKVEFLVSFYNNEISEKSEIFDDQFSVERPDGSNFTLKIRSTKLEDSAMYFCASSADTRSSYEQYFGPGTRLTVT.

CDR3: CASSQARSDGYTF. The CDR3 region has the DNA TGCGCCAGCAGCCAGGCCAGGTCCGATGGCTACACCTTC. The chain uses TRBV4-1 and TRBJ1-2; D is unclear. This CDR3 has 13 amino acids. Germline loops: CDR1 MGHRA, CDR2 YSYEKL. Trimming stripped 3 bases from V and 6 bases from J, with 11 bases between.

The CDR3 DNA is TGTGCCAGCAGTTTTAGAACAGGGCGAAATGAGCAGTTCTTC. This codes for CASSFRTGRNEQFF. The chain links TRBV27 to TRBJ2-1; TRBD1 might be the D (6 bases). CDR3 length equals 14 residues. Germline loops: CDR1 MNHEY, CDR2 SMNVEV (reference sequence). V gave up 3 bases and J gave up 7 bases, with 13 bases separating them.

The gene calls are TRBV25-1 and TRBJ2-7; the match to TRBD2 covers 8 bases. The germline gives CDR1 MGHDK, CDR2 SYGVNS. CDR3 length: 17 residues. Trimming removed 4 bases from V and 5 bases from J; junction bases left unmatched: 16. Here the CDR3 reads CASSGLLAAEKDDEQYF. The CDR3 bases are TGTGCCAGCAGTGGCCTACTAGCGGCGGAGAAGGACGACGAGCAGTACTTC.

The V gene is TRBV2, the J gene TRBJ2-5; D is unclear. The CDR3 spans 12 residues. Germline V gene sequence: CDR1 SNHLY, CDR2 FYNNEI. Trimming stripped 6 bases from V and 4 bases from J, with 9 bases between. The CDR3 region has the DNA TGTGCCAGCAGCTACGGTACAGAGACCCAGTACTTC. Encoded protein: CASSYGTETQYF.

V usage is TRBV5-1 and J usage is TRBJ2-1, with D uncertain. Between the trimmed V and J ends, which lost 4 bases and 12 bases, there was a span of 17 bases. This CDR3 has 13 amino acids. Germline values: CDR1 SGHRS, CDR2 YFSETQ. The CDR3 spells CASSPRAADSQFF. The DNA for the CDR3 is TGCGCCAGCAGCCCCCGGGCCGCTGACTCGCAGTTCTTC.

V is TRBV5-6 and J is TRBJ2-7; 12 bases are shared with TRBD1. Looked up from germline, CDR1 is SGHDT and CDR2 is YYEEEE. The CDR3 is made up of 15 amino acids. The trim removed 4 bases at V and 3 bases at J, leaving 5 bases unmatched. The CDR3 DNA follows: TGTGCCAGCAGCGACGGGACAGGGGGCGTCTACGAGCAGTACTTC. Its translation: CASSDGTGGVYEQYF.

The chain is built from TRBV5-6 and TRBJ2-7; D remains ambiguous. The germline V gene encodes CDR1 SGHDT and CDR2 YYEEEE. V gave up 3 bases and J gave up 3 bases, with 13 bases separating them. The CDR3 runs to 14 residues. As DNA, the CDR3 is TGTGCCAGCAGCTCACCAAAGGTTGGCTACGAGCAGTACTTC. Its translation is CASSSPKVGYEQYF.

A single count supports this clone. The chain has TRBV5-5 and TRBJ1-3; D unclear. Germline CDR1 is SGHKS and CDR2 is YYEKEE (reference sequence). With 1 base removed from V and 2 bases from J, the gap between germline ends came to 7 bases. The CDR3 contains 14 residues. The CDR3 loop is CASSLIFPGNTIYF. The CDR3 bases are TGTGCCAGCAGCTTGATTTTTCCTGGAAACACCATATATTTT.